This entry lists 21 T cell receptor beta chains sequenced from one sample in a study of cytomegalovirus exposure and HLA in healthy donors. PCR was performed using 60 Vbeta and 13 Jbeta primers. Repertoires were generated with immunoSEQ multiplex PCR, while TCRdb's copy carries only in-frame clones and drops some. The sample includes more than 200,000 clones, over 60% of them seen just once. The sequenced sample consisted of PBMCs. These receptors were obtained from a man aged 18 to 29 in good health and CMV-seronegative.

CDR3 protein: CASSLESGSLKTQYF. In DNA, the CDR3 is TGTGCCAGCAGCTTAGAGAGCGGGAGCTTGAAGACCCAGTACTTC. V and J are TRBV11-2 and TRBJ2-5, with TRBD2 matching over 8 bases. The germline V gene has CDR1 SGHAT and CDR2 FQNNGV. The CDR3 contains 15 residues. Losses at the gene ends were 0 bases for V and 6 bases for J; bases not matched to a gene: 6.

The CDR3 is CASLVGGLKRNTEAFF. CDR3 bases: TGTGCCAGCCTCGTGGGGGGACTGAAAAGGAACACTGAAGCTTTCTTT. This chain connects TRBV28 to TRBJ1-1; D is possibly TRBD1 (5 bases). CDR1 MDHEN and CDR2 SYDVKM come from the germline V gene. V was cut by 8 bases and J by 1 base, with 20 bases left in between. The CDR3 is made up of 16 amino acids.

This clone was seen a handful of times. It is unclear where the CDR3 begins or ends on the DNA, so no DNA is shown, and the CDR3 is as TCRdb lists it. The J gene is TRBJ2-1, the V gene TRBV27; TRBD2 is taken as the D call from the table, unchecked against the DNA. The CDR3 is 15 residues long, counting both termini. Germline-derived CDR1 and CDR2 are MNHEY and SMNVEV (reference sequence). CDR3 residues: CASILAGGLSNEQFF.

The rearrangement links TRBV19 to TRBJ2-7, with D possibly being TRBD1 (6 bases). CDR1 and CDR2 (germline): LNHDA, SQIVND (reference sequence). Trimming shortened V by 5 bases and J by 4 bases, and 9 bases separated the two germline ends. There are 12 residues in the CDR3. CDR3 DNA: TGTGCCAGTAGTGAGGGGGTATACGAGCAGTACTTC. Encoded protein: CASSEGVYEQYF. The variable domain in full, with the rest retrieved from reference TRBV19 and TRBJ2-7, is DGGITQSPKYLFRKEGQNVTLSCEQNLNHDAMYWYRQDPGQGLRLIYYSQIVNDFQKGDIAEGYSVSREKKESFPLTVTSAQKNPTAFYLCASSEGVYEQYFGPGTRLTVT.

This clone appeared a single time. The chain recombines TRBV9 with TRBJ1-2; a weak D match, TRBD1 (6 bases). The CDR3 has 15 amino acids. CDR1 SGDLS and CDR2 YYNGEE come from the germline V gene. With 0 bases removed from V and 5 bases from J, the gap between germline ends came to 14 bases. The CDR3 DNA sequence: TGTGCCAGCAGCGTAGCTCCCGACGGACAGTATGGCTACACCTTC. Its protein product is CASSVAPDGQYGYTF.

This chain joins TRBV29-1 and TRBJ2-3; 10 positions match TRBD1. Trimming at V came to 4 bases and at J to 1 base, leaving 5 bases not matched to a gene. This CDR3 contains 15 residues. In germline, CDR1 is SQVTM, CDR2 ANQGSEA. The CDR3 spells CSVVWTGGGTDTQYF. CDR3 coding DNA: TGCAGCGTTGTTTGGACAGGGGGAGGCACAGATACGCAGTATTTT.

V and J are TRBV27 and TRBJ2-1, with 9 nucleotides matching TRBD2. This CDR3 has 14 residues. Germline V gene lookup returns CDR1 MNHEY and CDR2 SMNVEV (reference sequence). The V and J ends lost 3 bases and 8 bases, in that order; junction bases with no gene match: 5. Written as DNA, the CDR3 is TGTGCCAGCAGTTTGGGACTAGCTAGGGATGAGCAGTTCTTC. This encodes CASSLGLARDEQFF.

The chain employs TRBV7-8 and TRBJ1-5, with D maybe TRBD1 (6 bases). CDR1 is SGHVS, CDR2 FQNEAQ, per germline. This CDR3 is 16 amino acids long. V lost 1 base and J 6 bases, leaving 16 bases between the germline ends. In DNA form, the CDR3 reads TGTGCCAGCAGCTTAGGGGGAGGGGGGCGGTCTCAGCCCCAGCATTTT. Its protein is CASSLGGGGRSQPQHF.

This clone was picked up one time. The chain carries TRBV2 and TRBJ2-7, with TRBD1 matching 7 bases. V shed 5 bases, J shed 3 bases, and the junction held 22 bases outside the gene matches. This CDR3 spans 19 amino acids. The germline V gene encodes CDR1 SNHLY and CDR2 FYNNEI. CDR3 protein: CASSHWVQGPRSGNYEQYF. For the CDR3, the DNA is TGTGCCAGCAGTCATTGGGTACAGGGGCCAAGGTCGGGAAACTACGAGCAGTACTTC. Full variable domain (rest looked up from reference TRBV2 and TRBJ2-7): EPEVTQTPSHQVTQMGQEVILRCVPISNHLYFYWYRQILGQKVEFLVSFYNNEISEKSEIFDDQFSVERPDGSNFTLKIRSTKLEDSAMYFCASSHWVQGPRSGNYEQYFGPGTRLTVT.

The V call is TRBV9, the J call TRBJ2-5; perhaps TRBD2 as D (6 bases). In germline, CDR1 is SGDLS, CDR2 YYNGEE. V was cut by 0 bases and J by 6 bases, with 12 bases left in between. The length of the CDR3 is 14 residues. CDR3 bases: TGTGCCAGCAGCGTAGACGGAGGGAGGAAGACCCAGTACTTC. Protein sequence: CASSVDGGRKTQYF.

The CDR3 coding sequence is TGTGCCAGCAGGGCTTCGGGCGAGCAGTACTTC. Protein product: CASRASGEQYF. The rearrangement joins TRBV7-3 to TRBJ2-7, with D unresolved. Germline lookup yields CDR1 SGHTA and CDR2 FQGTGA. V lost 6 bases and J 6 bases, leaving 9 bases between the germline ends. This CDR3 comprises 11 residues.

CDR3 DNA: TGCGCCAGCAGCTTTTCAAGCGGGTTAACAGATACGCAGTATTTT. Translation: CASSFSSGLTDTQYF. The chain couples TRBV5-1 to TRBJ2-3; TRBD2 might be the D (6 bases). Trimming removed 2 bases from V and 3 bases from J, with 13 bases in between. The germline gives CDR1 SGHRS, CDR2 YFSETQ. The CDR3 runs 15 residues.

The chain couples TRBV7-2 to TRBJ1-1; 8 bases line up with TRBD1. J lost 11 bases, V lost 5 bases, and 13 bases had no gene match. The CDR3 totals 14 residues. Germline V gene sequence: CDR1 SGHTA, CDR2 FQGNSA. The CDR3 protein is CASSIRDRNLDAFF. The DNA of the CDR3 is TGTGCCAGCAGCATCCGGGACAGGAACCTGGACGCTTTCTTT.

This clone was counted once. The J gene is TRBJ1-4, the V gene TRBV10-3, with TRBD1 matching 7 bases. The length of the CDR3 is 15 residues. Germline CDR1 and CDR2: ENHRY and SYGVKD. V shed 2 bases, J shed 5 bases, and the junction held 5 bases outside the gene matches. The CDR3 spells CAISEDRVVNEKLFF. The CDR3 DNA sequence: TGTGCCATCAGTGAGGACAGGGTGGTAAATGAAAAACTGTTTTTT.

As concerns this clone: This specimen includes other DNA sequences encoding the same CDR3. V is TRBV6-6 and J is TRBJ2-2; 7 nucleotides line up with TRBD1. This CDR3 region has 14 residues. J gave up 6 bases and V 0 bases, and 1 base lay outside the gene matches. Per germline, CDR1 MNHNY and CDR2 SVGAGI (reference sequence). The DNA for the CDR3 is TGTGCCAGCAGTTACTCTCAGGGGGCCGGGGAGCTGTTTTTT. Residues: CASSYSQGAGELFF.

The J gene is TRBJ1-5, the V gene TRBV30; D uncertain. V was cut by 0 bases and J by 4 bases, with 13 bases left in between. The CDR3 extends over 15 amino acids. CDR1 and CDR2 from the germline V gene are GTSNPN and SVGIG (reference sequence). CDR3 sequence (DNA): TGTGCCTGGAGTGTAGGGAGCAGACTTAATCAGCCCCAGCATTTT. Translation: CAWSVGSRLNQPQHF.

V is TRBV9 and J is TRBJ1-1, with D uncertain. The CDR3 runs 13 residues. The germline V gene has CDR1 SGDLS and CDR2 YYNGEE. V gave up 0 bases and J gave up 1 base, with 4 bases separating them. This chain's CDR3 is CASSVAQNTEAFF. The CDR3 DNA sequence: TGTGCCAGCAGCGTAGCCCAGAACACTGAAGCTTTCTTT.

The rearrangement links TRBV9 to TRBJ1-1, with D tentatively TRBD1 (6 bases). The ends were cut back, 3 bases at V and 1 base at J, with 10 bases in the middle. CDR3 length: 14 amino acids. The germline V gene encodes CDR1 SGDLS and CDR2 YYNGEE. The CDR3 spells CASSEQGSNTEAFF. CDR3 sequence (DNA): TGTGCCAGCAGCGAACAGGGTTCGAACACTGAAGCTTTCTTT.

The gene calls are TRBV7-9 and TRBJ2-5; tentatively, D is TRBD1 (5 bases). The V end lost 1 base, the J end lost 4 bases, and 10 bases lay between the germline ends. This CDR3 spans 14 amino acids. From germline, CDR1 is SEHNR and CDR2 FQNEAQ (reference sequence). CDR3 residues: CASSLDRQGETQYF. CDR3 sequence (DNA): TGTGCCAGCAGCTTAGACCGGCAGGGAGAGACCCAGTACTTC.

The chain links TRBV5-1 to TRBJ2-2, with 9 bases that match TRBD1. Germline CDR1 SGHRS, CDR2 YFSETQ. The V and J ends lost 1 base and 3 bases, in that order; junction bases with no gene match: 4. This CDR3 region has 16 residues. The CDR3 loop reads CASSLPGTGYTGELFF. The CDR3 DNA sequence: TGCGCCAGCAGCTTGCCCGGGACAGGGTACACCGGGGAGCTGTTTTTT.

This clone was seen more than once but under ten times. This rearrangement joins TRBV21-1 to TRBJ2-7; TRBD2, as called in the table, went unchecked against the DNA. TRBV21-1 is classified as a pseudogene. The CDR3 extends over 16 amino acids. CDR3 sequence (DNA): TGTGCCAGCAGCCCCCCCGCTAGCGGGAGCTCCTACGAGCAGTACTTC. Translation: CASSPPASGSSYEQYF.